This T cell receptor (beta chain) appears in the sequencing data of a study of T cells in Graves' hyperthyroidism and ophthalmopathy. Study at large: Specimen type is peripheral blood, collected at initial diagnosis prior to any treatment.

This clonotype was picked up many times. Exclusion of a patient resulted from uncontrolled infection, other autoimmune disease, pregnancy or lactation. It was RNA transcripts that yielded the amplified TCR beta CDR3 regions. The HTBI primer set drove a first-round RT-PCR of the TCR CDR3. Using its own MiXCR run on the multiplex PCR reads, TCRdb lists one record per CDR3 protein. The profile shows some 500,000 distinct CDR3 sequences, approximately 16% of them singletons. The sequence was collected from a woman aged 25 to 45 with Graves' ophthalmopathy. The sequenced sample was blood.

CDR3 in amino acids: CASSQDGQTYEQYF. The CDR3 DNA reads as TGCGCCAGCAGCCAAGACGGACAGACCTACGAGCAGTACTTC. This chain joins TRBV5-1 and TRBJ2-7, with a weak D call TRBD1 (6 bases). CDR3 length: 14 residues. V dropped 4 bases and J dropped 2 bases, with 13 bases sitting between them. CDR1 is SGHRS, CDR2 YFSETQ, per germline.